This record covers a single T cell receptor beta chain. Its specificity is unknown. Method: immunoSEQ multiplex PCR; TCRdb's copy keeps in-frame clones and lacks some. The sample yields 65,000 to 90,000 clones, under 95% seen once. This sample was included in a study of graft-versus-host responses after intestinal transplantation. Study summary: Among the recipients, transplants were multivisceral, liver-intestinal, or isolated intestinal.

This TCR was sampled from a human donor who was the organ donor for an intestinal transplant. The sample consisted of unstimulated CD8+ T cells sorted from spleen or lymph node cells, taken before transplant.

CDR3 protein: CASSVVGQANTGELFF. The CDR3 region has the DNA TGTGCCAGCAGCGTAGTGGGACAGGCCAACACCGGGGAGCTGTTTTTT. This chain uses TRBV9 with TRBJ2-2, with TRBD1 matching 8 bases. V was pared by 0 bases and J by 2 bases, with 3 bases of the junction left unmatched. Germline loops: CDR1 SGDLS, CDR2 YYNGEE. The CDR3 has 16 residues. The complete variable domain, with remaining parts taken from reference TRBV9 and TRBJ2-2, reads DSGVTQTPKHLITATGQRVTLRCSPRSGDLSVYWYQQSLDQGLQFLIQYYNGEERAKGNILERFSAQQFPDLHSELNLSSLELGDSALYFCASSVVGQANTGELFFGEGSRLTVL.